The 18 T cell receptor beta chains presented below share a single source sample, sequenced in a study of control samples from healthy donors and cancer patients. TCRdb keeps only in-frame clones here, not all; method: immunoSEQ multiplex PCR. The repertoire holds about 55,000 clones, with about 96% as singletons. Sequenced material: blood. These receptors were obtained from a woman younger than 35 in good health.

The chain couples TRBV4-3 to TRBJ1-5; D is ambiguous. The V and J ends lost 0 bases and 0 bases respectively, with 9 bases between them. This CDR3 spans 16 amino acids. The V gene's germline CDR1 is LGHNA and CDR2 YSLEER. This CDR3 is CASSQEAGYSNQPQHF. The CDR3 DNA is TGCGCCAGCAGCCAAGAGGCGGGGTATAGCAATCAGCCCCAGCATTTT.

The chain carries TRBV27 and TRBJ2-4; maybe TRBD1 (7 bases). The germline CDR1 and CDR2 sequences are MNHEY and SMNVEV (reference sequence). The CDR3 runs to 17 residues. V was trimmed by 1 base and J by 5 bases, leaving 18 bases between them. As DNA, the CDR3 is TGTGCCAGCAGTTTATTATCAGGGGGGCCTACGCAAAACATTCAGTACTTC. As protein: CASSLLSGGPTQNIQYF.

V gene TRBV11-2 combines with J gene TRBJ1-2, with D maybe TRBD1 (5 bases). CDR1 and CDR2 (germline): SGHAT, FQNNGV. This CDR3 is built from 15 residues. The germline V and J ends were trimmed by 5 bases and 7 bases, with 20 bases remaining between them. DNA of the CDR3: TGTGCCAGCAGCCTTGGTTGGGGGGAAATGGGTGGCTACACCTTC. Translated, it gives CASSLGWGEMGGYTF.

J is TRBJ2-1 and V is TRBV10-3, with 8 bases aligning to TRBD1. CDR1 is ENHRY and CDR2 is SYGVKD in the germline V gene. The CDR3 covers 15 residues. The V gene end was trimmed by 4 bases and the J gene end by 6 bases; junction bases not matched to a gene: 8. DNA for the CDR3: TGTGCCATCAGTGCGGACAGGGAATATGGCAATGAGCAGTTCTTC. This codes for CAISADREYGNEQFF.

The chain combines TRBV11-2 with TRBJ1-4, with D possibly TRBD1 on 5 matching bases. In germline, CDR1 is SGHAT, CDR2 FQNNGV. V was clipped by 0 bases and J by 8 bases, with 19 bases between them. The CDR3 length is 17 residues. As DNA, the CDR3 is TGTGCCAGCAGCTTAGACCCCCGGGACCAGAGGTTCGAAAAACTGTTTTTT. Translated, it gives CASSLDPRDQRFEKLFF.

The chain couples TRBV5-1 to TRBJ2-6; D may be TRBD1 (5 bases). CDR1 and CDR2 from the germline V gene are SGHRS and YFSETQ. The CDR3 sequence is 17 residues long. The ends were cut back, 2 bases at V and 4 bases at J, with 16 bases in the middle. CDR3 bases: TGCGCCAGCAGCTTCTCGACCGCAGGGTACGGGGCCAACGTCCTGACTTTC. Protein sequence: CASSFSTAGYGANVLTF.

This chain uses TRBV4-2 with TRBJ2-7; the D is unclear. The germline V and J ends were trimmed by 0 bases and 7 bases, with 16 bases remaining between them. In germline, CDR1 is LGHNA, CDR2 YNFKEQ. The CDR3 is 15 residues long. DNA for the CDR3: TGTGCCAGCAGCCAAGAAACGGGTGCCTCCTGGGAGCAGTACTTC. Translating gives CASSQETGASWEQYF.

The V and J genes are TRBV6-5 and TRBJ2-3, with TRBD1 matching 11 bases. Looked up from germline, CDR1 is MNHEY and CDR2 is SVGAGI. V trimming: 6 bases; J trimming: 3 bases; junction bases outside the gene matches: 2. The CDR3 contains 14 residues. The CDR3 DNA reads as TGTGCCAGCAGGGGGACAGGGGGGACAGATACGCAGTATTTT. Amino acids: CASRGTGGTDTQYF.

The chain is built from TRBV11-2 and TRBJ1-4; D is unresolved. Germline V CDR1 and CDR2: SGHAT, FQNNGV. Trimming removed 2 bases from V and 7 bases from J, with 14 bases in between. The CDR3 loop spans 15 amino acids. As DNA, the CDR3 is TGTGCCAGCAGCTTATACGGGCCGAGCGGTGAAAAACTGTTTTTT. Its protein product is CASSLYGPSGEKLFF.

The chain couples TRBV20-1 to TRBJ2-1; D remains unclear. V lost 1 base and J 10 bases, leaving 8 bases between the germline ends. Per germline, CDR1 DFQATT and CDR2 SNEGSKA (reference sequence). The CDR3 runs 11 residues. The CDR3, as DNA: TGCAGTGCTAGAGTTGTCGGCGAGCAGTTCTTC. This sequence encodes CSARVVGEQFF.

The chain has TRBV5-4 and TRBJ2-2; possibly TRBD1 for D (5 bases). The CDR3 has 16 residues. V lost 4 bases and J lost 4, with 17 bases in between. CDR1 and CDR2 from the germline V gene are SGHNT and YYREEE (reference sequence). CDR3 residues: CASSQPELQGTGELFF. For the CDR3, the DNA is TGTGCCAGCAGCCAACCCGAATTGCAGGGCACCGGGGAGCTGTTTTTT.

The gene calls are TRBV5-6 and TRBJ1-6, with 7 bases fitting TRBD1. CDR1 is SGHDT, CDR2 YYEEEE, per germline. J lost 9 bases, V lost 0 bases, and 6 bases had no gene match. CDR3 length: 15 amino acids. The CDR3 here is CASSLDRGSSSPLHF. CDR3 DNA: TGTGCCAGCAGCTTGGACAGGGGTTCTAGTTCACCCCTCCACTTT.

This chain joins TRBV20-1 and TRBJ2-7; TRBD1 or TRBD2 may be the D gene (5 bases each). The CDR3 consists of 14 residues. CDR1 DFQATT and CDR2 SNEGSKA come from the germline V gene (reference sequence). Deletions cut 3 bases from V and 2 bases from J, with 14 bases between. CDR3 in amino acids: CSASVSGPPYEQYF. CDR3 coding DNA: TGCAGTGCTAGTGTATCGGGACCGCCCTACGAGCAGTACTTC.

This CDR3 reads CASSVVGTGGNTIYF. As DNA, the CDR3 is TGTGCCAGCAGTGTTGTGGGGACAGGGGGAAACACCATATATTTT. The genes are TRBV28 and TRBJ1-3; 9 nucleotides line up with TRBD1. The CDR3 has 15 residues. With V trimmed by 5 bases and J by 4 bases, 6 bases remained unmatched. Germline V lookup: CDR1 MDHEN, CDR2 SYDVKM.

This chain uses TRBV27 with TRBJ2-5; D ambiguous. Germline V CDR1 and CDR2: MNHEY, SMNVEV (reference sequence). Between the trimmed V and J ends, which lost 6 bases and 5 bases, there was a span of 13 bases. The CDR3 totals 13 residues. In DNA form, the CDR3 reads TGTGCCAGCAGGTCACAAGGGCGGGAGACCCAGTACTTC. It encodes CASRSQGRETQYF.

The chain combines TRBV1 with TRBJ2-3; no DNA check was done on the table's D call, TRBD2. TRBV1 is a recognized pseudogene. The CDR3 has 16 amino acids. The CDR3 coding sequence is TGCACCAGCAGCCAAGGACTAGCGGGGGCGACAGATACGCAGTATTTT. It is translated as CTSSQGLAGATDTQYF.

The chain has TRBV7-9 and TRBJ1-4; D gene ambiguous. The germline CDR1 and CDR2 sequences are SEHNR and FQNEAQ (reference sequence). Trimming pared 3 bases from V and 8 bases from J, leaving 16 bases between. CDR3 length: 15 amino acids. The CDR3 loop reads CASSFLGLLGEKLFF. In nucleotides, the CDR3 is TGTGCCAGCAGCTTCCTAGGCCTCTTAGGGGAAAAACTGTTTTTT.

The V call is TRBV9, the J call TRBJ1-1; tentative D call: TRBD1 (5 bases). From germline, CDR1 is SGDLS and CDR2 YYNGEE. Trimming left V 4 bases short and J 7 bases short, with 20 bases between. The CDR3 is made up of 15 amino acids. The CDR3 loop reads CASSPRGRGEDEAFF. The CDR3 nucleotides are TGTGCCAGCAGCCCTAGAGGGAGGGGAGAGGATGAAGCTTTCTTT.